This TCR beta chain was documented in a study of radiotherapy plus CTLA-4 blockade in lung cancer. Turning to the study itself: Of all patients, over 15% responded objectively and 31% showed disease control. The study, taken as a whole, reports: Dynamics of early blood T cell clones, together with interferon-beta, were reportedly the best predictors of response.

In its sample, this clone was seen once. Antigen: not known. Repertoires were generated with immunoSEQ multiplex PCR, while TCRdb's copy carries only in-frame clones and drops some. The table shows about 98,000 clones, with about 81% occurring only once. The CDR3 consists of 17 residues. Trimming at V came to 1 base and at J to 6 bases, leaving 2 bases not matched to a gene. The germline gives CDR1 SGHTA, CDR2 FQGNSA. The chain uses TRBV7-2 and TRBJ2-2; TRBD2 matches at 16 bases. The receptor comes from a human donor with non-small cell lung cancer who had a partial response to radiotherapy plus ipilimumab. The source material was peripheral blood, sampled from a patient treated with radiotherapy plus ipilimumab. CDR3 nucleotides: TGTGCCAGCAGCTTAGTTGGGACTAGCGGGAGGGCCGGGGAGCTGTTTTTT. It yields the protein CASSLVGTSGRAGELFF.